This TCR beta chain was obtained from a study of long-term antiretroviral therapy in people with HIV. Overall study: Samples collected earliest predate the 2015 immediate-ART recommendation by about a decade.

The CDR3 is made up of 15 amino acids. From germline, CDR1 is SGHNT and CDR2 YYREEE (reference sequence). V was trimmed by 5 bases and J by 3 bases, leaving 17 bases between them. The libraries were made with immunoSEQ v3.0 at survey level. Sequenced by immunoSEQ multiplex PCR; TCRdb stores in-frame clones only, minus some. The table records about 20,000 clones, less than 85% of them present only once. Broader study findings: At every time point, clones expanded before ART dominated the repertoire. Repertoires looked antigen-experienced, with only a slight naive shift after ART.

With regard to this clone: Its antigen remains unidentified.

The rearrangement links TRBV5-4 to TRBJ1-1; D is possibly TRBD1 (5 bases). The sequences come from unsorted PBMCs, collected 2.4 to 2.5 years after starting antiretroviral therapy. This clonotype originated in a middle-aged man with HIV. CDR3 loop: CASSLGTRADTEAFF. The CDR3 DNA follows: TGTGCCAGCAGTCTTGGGACCAGAGCGGACACTGAAGCTTTCTTT.